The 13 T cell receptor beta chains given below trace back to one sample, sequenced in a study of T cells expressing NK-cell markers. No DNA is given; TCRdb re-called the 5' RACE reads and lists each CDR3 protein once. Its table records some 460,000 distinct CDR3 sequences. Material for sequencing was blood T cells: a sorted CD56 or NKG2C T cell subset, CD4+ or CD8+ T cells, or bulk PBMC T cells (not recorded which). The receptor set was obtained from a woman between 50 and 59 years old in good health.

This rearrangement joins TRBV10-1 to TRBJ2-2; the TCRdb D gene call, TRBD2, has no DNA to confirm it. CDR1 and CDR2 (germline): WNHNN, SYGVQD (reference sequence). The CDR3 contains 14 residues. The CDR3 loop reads CARLLRERTGELFF.

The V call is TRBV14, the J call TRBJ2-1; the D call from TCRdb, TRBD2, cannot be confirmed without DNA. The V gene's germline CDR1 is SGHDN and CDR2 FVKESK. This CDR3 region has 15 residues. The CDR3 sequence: CASSPSAGGYNEQFF.

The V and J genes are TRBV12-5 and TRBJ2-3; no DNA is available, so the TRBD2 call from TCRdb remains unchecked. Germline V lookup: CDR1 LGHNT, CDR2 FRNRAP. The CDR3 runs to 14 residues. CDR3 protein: CASSETSGADTQYF.

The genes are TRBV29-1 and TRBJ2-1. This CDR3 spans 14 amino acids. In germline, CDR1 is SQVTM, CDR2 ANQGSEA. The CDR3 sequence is CSVAWWSSYNEQFF.

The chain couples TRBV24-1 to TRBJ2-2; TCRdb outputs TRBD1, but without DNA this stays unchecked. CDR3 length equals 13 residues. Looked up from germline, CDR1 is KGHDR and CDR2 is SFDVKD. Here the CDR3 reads CATGGPPTGELFF.

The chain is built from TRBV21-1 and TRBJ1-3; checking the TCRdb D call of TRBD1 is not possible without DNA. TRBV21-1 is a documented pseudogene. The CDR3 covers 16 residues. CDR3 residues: CASSKGDRSSGNTIYF.

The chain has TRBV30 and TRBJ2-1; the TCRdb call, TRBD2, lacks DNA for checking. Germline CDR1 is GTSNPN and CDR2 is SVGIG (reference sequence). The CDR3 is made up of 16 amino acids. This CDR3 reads CAWGNLAGLGPNEQFF.

CDR3 amino acids: CASRNLSVNEQFF. J is TRBJ2-1 and V is TRBV5-1. This CDR3 spans 13 amino acids. Germline V gives CDR1 SGHRS, CDR2 YFSETQ.

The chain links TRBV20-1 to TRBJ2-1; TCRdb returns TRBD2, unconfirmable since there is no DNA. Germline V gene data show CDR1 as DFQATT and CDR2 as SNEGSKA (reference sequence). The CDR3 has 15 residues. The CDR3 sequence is CSARAAVGSYNEQFF.

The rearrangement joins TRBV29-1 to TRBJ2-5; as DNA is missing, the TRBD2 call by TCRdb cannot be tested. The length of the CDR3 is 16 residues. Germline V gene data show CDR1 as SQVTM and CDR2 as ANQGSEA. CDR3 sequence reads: CSGGGIWASGSETQYF.

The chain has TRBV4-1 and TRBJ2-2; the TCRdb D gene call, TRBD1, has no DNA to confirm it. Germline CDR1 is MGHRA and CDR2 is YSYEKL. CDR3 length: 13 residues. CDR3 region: CASSLTGVGELFF.

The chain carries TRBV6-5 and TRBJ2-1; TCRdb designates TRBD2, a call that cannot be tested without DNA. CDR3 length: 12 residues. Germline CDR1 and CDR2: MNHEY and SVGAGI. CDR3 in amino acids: CASSKAGGEQFF.

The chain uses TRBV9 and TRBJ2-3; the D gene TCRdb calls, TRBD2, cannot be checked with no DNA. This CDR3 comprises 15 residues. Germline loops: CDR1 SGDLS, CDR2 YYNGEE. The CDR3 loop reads CASSAGSGYPDTQYF.